This T cell receptor beta chain derives from a study of T cells in localized non-small cell lung cancer. The germline V and J ends were trimmed by 1 base and 9 bases, with 31 bases remaining between them. CDR3 length: 19 amino acids. Germline loops: CDR1 SGHNT, CDR2 YYREEE (reference sequence). Whole-study results and caveats: Adjacent lung was found to contain a median about 55 of the top 100 tumor clones. Longer overall survival was linked to higher blood T cell density. Adjacent uninvolved lung tissue had the highest T cell clonality, exceeding tumor.

This clone was observed a single time. The target antigen is unknown. Sequenced by immunoSEQ multiplex PCR; TCRdb stores in-frame clones only, minus some. Among 72,000 or so clones listed, roughly nine tenths were seen once. This TCR was sampled from a male donor older than 55 with stage III squamous cell lung carcinoma. Sequences were derived from peripheral blood, sampled before any cancer treatment. This chain joins TRBV5-4 and TRBJ2-5; TRBD1 or TRBD2 may be the D gene (5 bases each). CDR3 amino acids: CASSLSLSGPLGPMGAQYF. Here the CDR3 DNA reads TGTGCCAGCAGCTTGTCTCTATCCGGGCCCCTTGGCCCTATGGGGGCCCAGTACTTC.